The subject of this entry is one T cell receptor (beta chain). V gave up 9 bases and J gave up 1 base; unmatched junction bases: 5. This CDR3 spans 13 amino acids. Germline V gene sequence: CDR1 MGHDK, CDR2 SYGVNS. These data originate in a study of blood T cell repertoires in COVID-19. Study-wide context: The United States, Italy and Spain were the sources of the acute and convalescent COVID-19 samples. In each case, the material was cDNA or gDNA derived from T cells, B-cell-depleted T cells, or PBMCs.

Per the original methods: The assay estimated nucleated cells by amplifying reference gene primers. Sequencing used immunoSEQ multiplex PCR; TCRdb keeps in-frame clones, though not all of them. V, J and clone size were drawn from that table, and D and trimming were deduced from the DNA. The sample holds about 220,000 clones, approximately 82% seen once. The receptor was isolated from an elderly woman with acute or convalescent COVID-19. The V call is TRBV25-1, the J call TRBJ1-1; 7 nucleotides agree with TRBD1. Sequenced material: peripheral blood. As DNA, the CDR3 is TGTGCCAGTCTGGGACAGTGGAACACTGAAGCTTTCTTT. It yields the protein CASLGQWNTEAFF.